These 26 T cell receptor beta chains share one sample of origin, sequenced in a study of shared clonotypes between healthy human individuals. The method was immunoSEQ multiplex PCR; TCRdb's version includes in-frame clones alone and lacks a portion of them. The table has around 700,000 clones, approximately 79% seen once; the top ten hold 1.7%. Input material: memory CD4+ T cells sorted from blood. The subset denotes: CD45RA-negative fraction. The source is a woman aged 25-40 years in good health.

The chain couples TRBV2 to TRBJ1-5, with 10 bases identical to TRBD1. Germline CDR1 SNHLY, CDR2 FYNNEI. This CDR3 contains 17 residues. V dropped 3 bases and J dropped 5; count of bases not matched to a gene: 10. DNA of the CDR3: TGTGCCAGCAGTGAGGCCCCGGGAGGGACAGGGGATCAGCCCCAGCATTTT. This sequence encodes CASSEAPGGTGDQPQHF.

The chain carries TRBV5-1 and TRBJ2-2; 8 positions agree with TRBD1. This CDR3 has 15 amino acids. V dropped 3 bases and J dropped 5; count of bases not matched to a gene: 6. CDR1 and CDR2 from the germline V gene are SGHRS and YFSETQ. The CDR3 sequence is CASSSSGGQTGELFF. CDR3 nucleotide sequence: TGCGCCAGCAGCTCATCAGGGGGCCAGACCGGGGAGCTGTTTTTT.

This clone was counted a few times. The chain couples TRBV19 to TRBJ2-7; TRBD2 might be the D (5 bases). The V end lost 3 bases, the J end lost 0 bases, and 9 bases lay between the germline ends. The CDR3 has 14 residues. The V gene's germline CDR1 is LNHDA and CDR2 SQIVND (reference sequence). CDR3 protein: CASSIGVSSYEQYF. CDR3 nucleotide sequence: TGTGCCAGTAGTATCGGGGTTAGCTCCTACGAGCAGTACTTC.

This clone occurred once. This rearrangement joins TRBV19 to TRBJ2-5; a weak D match, TRBD1 (5 bases). V lost 0 bases and J lost 5, with 16 bases in between. The CDR3 has 16 amino acids. Per the germline V gene, CDR1 is LNHDA and CDR2 is SQIVND (reference sequence). CDR3 sequence (DNA): TGTGCCAGTAGTATAGATAAGGGGCATGGTCGGGAGACCCAGTACTTC. Protein product: CASSIDKGHGRETQYF. The variable domain in full, completed from reference TRBV19 and TRBJ2-5, reads DGGITQSPKYLFRKEGQNVTLSCEQNLNHDAMYWYRQDPGQGLRLIYYSQIVNDFQKGDIAEGYSVSREKKESFPLTVTSAQKNPTAFYLCASSIDKGHGRETQYFGPGTRLLVL.

The chain employs TRBV6-6 and TRBJ1-1; 9 positions match TRBD1. The V and J ends lost 7 bases and 3 bases, in that order; junction bases with no gene match: 9. The CDR3 loop spans 15 amino acids. Germline lookup yields CDR1 MNHNY and CDR2 SVGAGI (reference sequence). The CDR3 coding sequence is TGTGCCAGCAATTTCTGGGACAGGGCGGACACTGAAGCTTTCTTT. Translated, it gives CASNFWDRADTEAFF.

This chain links TRBV28 with TRBJ2-7; 8 nucleotides line up with TRBD2. The CDR3 length is 16 residues. V shed 6 bases, J shed 3 bases, and the junction held 13 bases outside the gene matches. The germline V gene has CDR1 MDHEN and CDR2 SYDVKM. CDR3 residues: CASRLGSGSKRYEQYF. In DNA form, the CDR3 reads TGTGCCAGCAGGTTGGGCAGCGGGAGCAAGCGCTACGAGCAGTACTTC.

This sequence joins TRBV5-1 and TRBJ2-1; D possibly corresponds to TRBD1 (6 bases). Between the trimmed V and J ends, which lost 4 bases and 5 bases, there was a span of 10 bases. Germline V gene data show CDR1 as SGHRS and CDR2 as YFSETQ. This CDR3 comprises 13 residues. The CDR3: CASSPGQNNEQFF. For the CDR3, the DNA is TGCGCCAGCAGCCCCGGACAGAACAATGAGCAGTTCTTC.

The chain employs TRBV5-1 and TRBJ2-2; D not resolved. Per the germline V gene, CDR1 is SGHRS and CDR2 is YFSETQ. V lost 1 base to trimming and J lost 7 bases, with 14 bases between them. CDR3 length: 15 residues. CDR3 coding DNA: TGCGCCAGCAGCTTGAGGGAACTTCGTAGCGGGGAGCTGTTTTTT. Residues: CASSLRELRSGELFF. The entire variable domain, with the rest obtained from reference TRBV5-1 and TRBJ2-2, is as follows: KAGVTQTPRYLIKTRGQQVTLSCSPISGHRSVSWYQQTPGQGLQFLFEYFSETQRNKGNFPGRFSGRQFSNSRSEMNVSTLELGDSALYLCASSLRELRSGELFFGEGSRLTVL.

The J gene is TRBJ2-2, the V gene TRBV7-7; 7 bases are shared with TRBD1. The V gene end was trimmed by 6 bases and the J gene end by 6 bases; junction bases not matched to a gene: 7. This CDR3 region has 14 residues. Germline-derived CDR1 and CDR2 are SSHAT and FNYEAQ (reference sequence). The CDR3, as DNA: TGTGCCAGCAGTCTTACAGGGGTACCCGGGGAGCTGTTTTTT. Its protein is CASSLTGVPGELFF.

This rearrangement joins TRBV11-3 to TRBJ2-7, with D maybe TRBD2 (5 bases). Trimming took 1 base from V and 5 from J, leaving 12 bases between them. The germline gives CDR1 SGHNT, CDR2 YENEEA. The CDR3 sequence is 14 residues long. The CDR3 DNA reads TGTGCCAGCAGCTTAGCGCGCAGTAGCGACGAGCAGTACTTC. It is translated as CASSLARSSDEQYF.

This clone was counted a single time. CDR3: CATSRDRAGGPYEQFF. CDR3 coding DNA: TGTGCCACCAGCAGAGATCGCGCGGGAGGGCCTTATGAGCAGTTCTTC. The chain couples TRBV15 to TRBJ2-1; 9 bases map to TRBD2. J was trimmed by 8 bases and V by 0 bases; bases with no gene match: 8. CDR1 LNHNV and CDR2 YYDKDF come from the germline V gene (reference sequence). The CDR3 length is 16 residues.

This sequence joins TRBV5-8 and TRBJ2-3; 14 bases map to TRBD2. The CDR3 sequence is 16 residues long. Germline values: CDR1 SGHTS, CDR2 YDEGEE. V lost 3 bases, J lost 4 bases, and 4 bases stayed unmatched. For the CDR3, the DNA is TGTGCCAGCAGCTCGGGACTAGCGGGAGACGCAGATACGCAGTATTTT. This sequence encodes CASSSGLAGDADTQYF.

On this clone itself: This may come from a read error, since a much larger clone is one base off. The sample has other DNA sequences that encode this CDR3 too. This sequence joins TRBV7-9 and TRBJ2-1; a weak D match, TRBD2 (6 bases). V was shortened by 0 bases and J by 10 bases, with 7 bases between the two germline ends. Germline lookup yields CDR1 SEHNR and CDR2 FQNEAQ (reference sequence). CDR3 length: 12 residues. The chain's CDR3 is CASSLAEGEQFF. For the CDR3, the DNA is TGTGCCAGCAGCTTAGCGGAGGGCGAGCAGTTCTTC.

The chain carries TRBV19 and TRBJ2-5, with 9 bases that match TRBD1. The CDR3 totals 17 residues. Germline V gene data show CDR1 as LNHDA and CDR2 as SQIVND (reference sequence). Unmatched junction bases numbered 9, after V lost 3 bases and J lost 1 base. DNA of the CDR3: TGTGCCAGTAGTATGAGGCGGGGACAGGGACTCCAAGAGACCCAGTACTTC. Encoded protein: CASSMRRGQGLQETQYF.

The chain links TRBV6-1 to TRBJ2-1; D gene unclear. From germline, CDR1 is MNHNS and CDR2 SASEGT. V lost 3 bases and J lost 9, with 12 bases in between. The CDR3 totals 13 residues. The CDR3 coding sequence is TGTGCCAGCAGTGACCCCAGCGTGCGTGAGCAGTTCTTC. Translation gives CASSDPSVREQFF.

The genes are TRBV19 and TRBJ2-2, with D uncertain. Trimming stripped 7 bases from V and 6 bases from J, with 21 bases between. Germline V gene data show CDR1 as LNHDA and CDR2 as SQIVND (reference sequence). The CDR3 is made up of 16 amino acids. The CDR3: CASTPWAPPAAGELFF. The CDR3 nucleotides are TGTGCCAGTACCCCATGGGCCCCCCCGGCCGCCGGGGAGCTGTTTTTT.

The count of this clone is one. The rearrangement uses TRBV5-8 and TRBJ2-7, with 7 bases aligning to TRBD2. Germline loops: CDR1 SGHTS, CDR2 YDEGEE. The CDR3 covers 14 residues. The trim removed 4 bases at V and 0 bases at J, leaving 4 bases unmatched. CDR3 residues: CASSELANSYEQYF. The CDR3, as DNA: TGTGCCAGCAGCGAACTAGCGAACTCCTACGAGCAGTACTTC. Variable domain in full (rest from reference TRBV5-8 and TRBJ2-7): EAGVTQSPTHLIKTRGQQATLRCSPISGHTSVYWYQQALGLGLQFLLWYDEGEERNRGNFPPRFSGRQFPNYSSELNVNALELEDSALYLCASSELANSYEQYFGPGTRLTVT.

The rearrangement links TRBV25-1 to TRBJ1-5; no reliable D call. The ends were cut back, 5 bases at V and 2 bases at J, with 10 bases in the middle. The CDR3 has 14 amino acids. From germline, CDR1 is MGHDK and CDR2 SYGVNS. The CDR3 DNA reads as TGTGCCAGCAGTTCCCGGAGGGGCAATCAGCCCCAGCATTTT. Protein: CASSSRRGNQPQHF. The variable domain in full, with the rest retrieved from reference TRBV25-1 and TRBJ1-5, is EADIYQTPRYLVIGTGKKITLECSQTMGHDKMYWYQQDPGMELHLIHYSYGVNSTEKGDLSSESTVSRIRTEHFPLTLESARPSHTSQYLCASSSRRGNQPQHFGDGTRLSIL.

The J gene is TRBJ1-6, the V gene TRBV5-5; tentatively, D is TRBD1 (5 bases). Germline CDR1 is SGHKS and CDR2 is YYEKEE (reference sequence). The CDR3 runs 14 residues. V dropped 4 bases and J dropped 5 bases, with 10 bases sitting between them. The CDR3 here is CASSRRVDNSPLHF. CDR3 coding DNA: TGTGCCAGCAGCCGCAGGGTAGATAATTCACCCCTCCACTTT. The whole variable domain, filled in from reference TRBV5-5 and TRBJ1-6, reads DAGVTQSPTHLIKTRGQQVTLRCSPISGHKSVSWYQQVLGQGPQFIFQYYEKEERGRGNFPDRFSARQFPNYSSELNVNALLLGDSALYLCASSRRVDNSPLHFGNGTRLTVT.

The chain combines TRBV11-2 with TRBJ1-1, with a possible D match to TRBD1 (5 bases). The CDR3 runs 14 residues. CDR1 SGHAT and CDR2 FQNNGV come from the germline V gene. V was pared by 5 bases and J by 1 base, with 11 bases between. The CDR3 protein is CASSLGTGNTEAFF. The CDR3 DNA follows: TGTGCCAGCAGCCTGGGGACTGGGAACACTGAAGCTTTCTTT.

This chain links TRBV6-1 with TRBJ1-2; 7 nucleotides agree with TRBD1. This CDR3 has 13 residues. Germline V CDR1 and CDR2: MNHNS, SASEGT. V lost 4 bases to trimming and J lost 8 bases; unmatched junction nucleotides: 7. The CDR3 sequence is CASSGAGGIGYTF. CDR3 coding DNA: TGTGCCAGCAGTGGGGCAGGGGGGATCGGCTACACCTTC.

In its sample, this clone was seen a few times. This chain uses TRBV5-1 with TRBJ2-5; 9 bases line up with TRBD1. V was pared by 2 bases and J by 2 bases, with 7 bases of the junction left unmatched. Per the germline V gene, CDR1 is SGHRS and CDR2 is YFSETQ. This CDR3 has 16 amino acids. The CDR3 here is CASSFAPGTGQETQYF. CDR3 coding DNA: TGCGCCAGCAGCTTTGCTCCCGGGACAGGGCAAGAGACCCAGTACTTC. The entire variable domain, with the rest obtained from reference TRBV5-1 and TRBJ2-5, is as follows: KAGVTQTPRYLIKTRGQQVTLSCSPISGHRSVSWYQQTPGQGLQFLFEYFSETQRNKGNFPGRFSGRQFSNSRSEMNVSTLELGDSALYLCASSFAPGTGQETQYFGPGTRLLVL.

The chain has TRBV27 and TRBJ1-3; D is uncertain. The V and J ends lost 6 bases and 2 bases respectively, with 8 bases between them. This CDR3 has 13 amino acids. CDR1 is MNHEY, CDR2 SMNVEV, per germline (reference sequence). CDR3 DNA sequence: TGTGCCAGCAGCCAGACAACTGGAAACACCATATATTTT. Its translation is CASSQTTGNTIYF.

The chain recombines TRBV6-1 with TRBJ2-7; D is ambiguous. The CDR3 has 12 residues. Trimming shortened V by 5 bases and J by 6 bases, and 11 bases separated the two germline ends. CDR1 and CDR2 (germline): MNHNS, SASEGT. CDR3 sequence reads: CASSKLGREQYF. The CDR3 bases are TGTGCCAGCAGTAAATTAGGGCGCGAGCAGTACTTC.

V usage is TRBV18 and J usage is TRBJ1-3, with TRBD1 matching 8 bases. CDR1 and CDR2 (germline): KGHSH, LQKENI. Germline trimming cut 1 base from V and 0 bases from J; bases unmatched to any gene: 17. This CDR3 region has 21 residues. As DNA, the CDR3 is TGTGCCAGCTCACCACAGAATAAAAGGACAGGGATGTGGGACTCTGGAAACACCATATATTTT. Encoded protein: CASSPQNKRTGMWDSGNTIYF.

A few counts support this clone. The rearrangement joins TRBV28 to TRBJ1-3, with D possibly matching TRBD1 (6 bases). Trimming removed 5 bases from V and 4 bases from J, with 18 bases in between. The CDR3 is 16 amino acids. Germline V gene lookup returns CDR1 MDHEN and CDR2 SYDVKM. CDR3 region: CASSGAEGGSGNTIYF. CDR3 DNA: TGTGCCAGCAGTGGGGCTGAGGGGGGATCGGGAAACACCATATATTTT. Variable domain in full (rest from reference TRBV28 and TRBJ1-3): DVKVTQSSRYLVKRTGEKVFLECVQDMDHENMFWYRQDPGLGLRLIYFSYDVKMKEKGDIPEGYSVSREKKERFSLILESASTNQTSMYLCASSGAEGGSGNTIYFGEGSWLTVV.